This TCR beta chain was profiled in a study of human T cells and chemical hapten exposure. Study-wide findings and caveats: Expanded TCRs formed significantly more large CDR3 similarity clusters than controls.

Germline V CDR1 and CDR2: DFQATT, SNEGSKA (reference sequence). Trimming took 5 bases from V and 9 from J, leaving 5 bases between them. The CDR3 totals 8 residues. Described time point: pre-sensitization, week 0. The treatment here: therapeutic diphenylcyclopropenone sensitization with weekly scalp DPC. Ten or more counts support this clonotype. Its antigen is still unknown. In TCRdb, the RACE reads were re-called with MiXCR into one record per CDR3 protein. The repertoire includes roughly 120,000 distinct CDR3 sequences, less than 15% of them detected once, and 2.8% sits in the top ten. Sequenced material: whole blood, taken in connection with sensitization to the hapten diphenylcyclopropenone (DPC). This rearrangement joins TRBV20-1 to TRBJ2-7; D is unresolved. This sequence originates from a woman aged 18-29 years with alopecia areata. Some clones in this sample may be carry-over from other donors' samples. CDR3 sequence: CSAHGQYF. In DNA form, the CDR3 reads TGCAGTGCTCACGGGCAGTACTTC.